The sequence of this T cell receptor (beta chain) was determined in a study of memory CD4+ T cells and cytomegalovirus serostatus. In the study's own analysis: Out-of-frame sequences were removed, leaving roughly 2.1 million distinct TCRbeta sequences. The assay was immunoSEQ multiplex PCR, and TCRdb's table has in-frame clones only and misses some. V and J calls and clone size are copied from that table; D and trimming were computed from the DNA. Here the sample spans about 60,000 clones, approximately 80% being singletons. Comments on this clone: The antigen remains unidentified.

The sort gate was single viable CD3+CD4+CD8-CD45RO+ cells for memory CD4+ T cells. Regarding the study as a whole: Of approximately 160 reported CMV TCRbeta sequences, 60 to 85 were found in memory CD4+ repertoires.

CDR3 length: 14 amino acids. Germline V gene lookup returns CDR1 MDHEN and CDR2 SYDVKM. V gave up 5 bases and J gave up 2 bases, with 13 bases separating them. The chain couples TRBV28 to TRBJ2-7; a possible D gene is TRBD2 (5 bases). The TCR originated in an adult in good health and CMV-seronegative. The material sequenced was memory CD4+ T cells from blood. CDR3 nucleotides: TGTGCCAGCAGTCCAAGCCGGGATCCCTACGAGCAGTACTTC. It specifies CASSPSRDPYEQYF.